A single sample is the source of the 25 T cell receptor beta chains below, sequenced in a study of T cells in Graves' hyperthyroidism and ophthalmopathy. The TCR beta CDR3 regions underwent amplification using RNA transcripts as the source. TCR CDR3 regions were first amplified by RT-PCR with HTBI primers. TCRdb itself ran the multiplex PCR reads through MiXCR, one entry per CDR3 protein. The profile covers approximately 330,000 distinct CDR3 sequences, with around 15% appearing a single time and approximately 35% taken by the ten largest. Sample: blood. The receptor set was obtained from a woman in her thirties or forties with Graves' ophthalmopathy.

This clonotype has a handful of counts. As DNA, the CDR3 is TGTGCCAGCAGCCCTTCTTCCGGGACAGGGGGCCTCAATCAGCCCCAGCATTTT. It encodes CASSPSSGTGGLNQPQHF. V gene TRBV6-1 combines with J gene TRBJ1-5; 12 bases are shared with TRBD1. The V and J ends lost 6 bases and 3 bases, in that order; junction bases with no gene match: 12. CDR1 and CDR2 from the germline V gene are MNHNS and SASEGT. The CDR3 consists of 18 residues.

J is TRBJ1-3 and V is TRBV2; 7 bases align to TRBD1. V lost 7 bases and J lost 0; bases outside the gene matches: 12. The germline V gene has CDR1 SNHLY and CDR2 FYNNEI. This CDR3 contains 17 residues. CDR3 bases: TGTGCCAGCACTCGGGACAGTAGGTCTCTCTCTGGAAACACCATATATTTT. Protein product: CASTRDSRSLSGNTIYF. Full variable domain (remainder filled in from reference TRBV2 and TRBJ1-3): EPEVTQTPSHQVTQMGQEVILRCVPISNHLYFYWYRQILGQKVEFLVSFYNNEISEKSEIFDDQFSVERPDGSNFTLKIRSTKLEDSAMYFCASTRDSRSLSGNTIYFGEGSWLTVV.

This rearrangement joins TRBV5-1 to TRBJ1-2; 10 bases match TRBD1. Germline V gene sequence: CDR1 SGHRS, CDR2 YFSETQ. V gave up 3 bases and J gave up 2 bases; unmatched junction bases: 4. This CDR3 has 15 residues. CDR3 nucleotides: TGCGCCAGCAGCTCGGGACAGGGGAACAACTATGGCTACACCTTC. This gives the protein CASSSGQGNNYGYTF.

This clonotype was counted at least ten times. V usage is TRBV28 and J usage is TRBJ1-1; D remains ambiguous. Trimming removed 5 bases at V and 1 base at J, with 8 bases between. The CDR3 has 13 amino acids. Germline V gene lookup returns CDR1 MDHEN and CDR2 SYDVKM. CDR3 sequence: CASSAYRNTEAFF. CDR3 nucleotides: TGTGCCAGCAGTGCGTACAGGAACACTGAAGCTTTCTTT.

This clonotype was seen many times. This chain uses TRBV19 with TRBJ1-2; 7 nucleotides align to TRBD1. Per germline, CDR1 LNHDA and CDR2 SQIVND (reference sequence). The junction had 5 bases not matched to a gene; V was cut back by 3 bases and J by 4 bases. The CDR3 runs 14 residues. CDR3 in DNA: TGTGCCAGTAGTATTTCTTCAGGGGGCTATGGCTACACCTTC. Translation: CASSISSGGYGYTF.

The chain links TRBV7-9 to TRBJ1-2; TRBD1 might be the D (5 bases). Trimming stripped 4 bases from V and 5 bases from J, with 14 bases between. In germline, CDR1 is SEHNR, CDR2 FQNEAQ (reference sequence). This CDR3 comprises 14 residues. The CDR3 protein is CASSSSFGGYGYTF. The CDR3 nucleotides read TGTGCCAGCAGCTCCTCTTTTGGGGGATATGGCTACACCTTC.

Ten or more counts support this clonotype. A much bigger clone sits one base away, suggesting this may be a read error. The chain carries TRBV12-3 or TRBV12-4 and TRBJ2-7; D is possibly TRBD2 (5 bases). This CDR3 region has 13 residues. V lost 6 bases and J 2 bases, leaving 11 bases between the germline ends. The CDR3 coding sequence is TGTGCCAGCAGACGGAGGACGGCCTACGAGCAGTACTTC. Protein: CASRRRTAYEQYF.

This clonotype was picked up many times. The chain combines TRBV2 with TRBJ1-6; D ambiguous. Per the germline V gene, CDR1 is SNHLY and CDR2 is FYNNEI. The CDR3 runs to 13 residues. V was cut by 0 bases and J by 6 bases, with 3 bases left in between. This chain's CDR3 is CASSEARNSPLHF. Here the CDR3 DNA reads TGTGCCAGCAGTGAAGCGCGTAATTCACCCCTCCACTTT. Full variable domain (missing parts from reference TRBV2 and TRBJ1-6): EPEVTQTPSHQVTQMGQEVILRCVPISNHLYFYWYRQILGQKVEFLVSFYNNEISEKSEIFDDQFSVERPDGSNFTLKIRSTKLEDSAMYFCASSEARNSPLHFGNGTRLTVT.

This clonotype was counted many times. J is TRBJ2-7 and V is TRBV5-1, with 7 bases identical to TRBD1. This CDR3 region has 12 residues. The V gene's germline CDR1 is SGHRS and CDR2 YFSETQ. Trimming took 6 bases from V and 6 from J; bases not matched to a gene: 6. CDR3 nucleotide sequence: TGCGCCAGCACCTGGACAGGCACCGAGCAGTACTTC. It specifies CASTWTGTEQYF.

This clonotype was observed at least ten times. This chain connects TRBV3-1 to TRBJ2-3; D is uncertain. The length of the CDR3 is 13 residues. The germline gives CDR1 LGHDT, CDR2 YNNKEL (reference sequence). V lost 4 bases to trimming and J lost 4 bases, with 9 bases between them. CDR3 residues: CASSLLRADTQYF. The CDR3 DNA follows: TGTGCCAGCAGCCTCCTCCGGGCAGATACGCAGTATTTT.

This clonotype has a handful of counts. The J gene is TRBJ2-7, the V gene TRBV29-1; weak D call: TRBD2 (6 bases). V lost 6 bases and J lost 4, with 13 bases in between. The CDR3 totals 12 residues. Germline V gene data show CDR1 as SQVTM and CDR2 as ANQGSEA. The CDR3 DNA follows: TGCAGCGTGGACGTGGGGGGTTACGAGCAGTACTTC. It codes for CSVDVGGYEQYF.

The sample holds many counts of this clonotype. The chain is built from TRBV19 and TRBJ1-1; D is undetermined. Trimming cost V 7 bases and J 4 bases, with 10 bases left between them. Germline CDR1 is LNHDA and CDR2 is SQIVND (reference sequence). CDR3 length equals 12 residues. In nucleotides, the CDR3 is TGTGCCAGTAAGAAGTTGGGCACTGAAGCTTTCTTT. Its translation: CASKKLGTEAFF.

This clonotype was found many times. This CDR3 is CASRITSGLYEQYF. The CDR3 region has the DNA TGTGCCAGCAGAATAACTAGCGGACTCTACGAGCAGTACTTC. V gene TRBV6-1 combines with J gene TRBJ2-7, with 8 bases that match TRBD2. This CDR3 has 14 amino acids. Germline CDR1 reads MNHNS; CDR2 reads SASEGT. Trimming at V came to 6 bases and at J to 3 bases, leaving 7 bases not matched to a gene.

This clonotype was recorded at least ten times. This chain links TRBV15 with TRBJ1-1; D gene unclear. V was clipped by 6 bases and J by 4 bases, with 15 bases between them. The CDR3 extends over 14 amino acids. CDR1 is LNHNV, CDR2 YYDKDF, per germline (reference sequence). The CDR3 loop reads CATSPLTGFTEAFF. In DNA form, the CDR3 reads TGTGCCACCAGTCCCTTGACGGGGTTCACTGAAGCTTTCTTT.

This clonotype was observed many times. V and J are TRBV6-1 and TRBJ2-1, with D uncertain. Germline V gives CDR1 MNHNS, CDR2 SASEGT. Trimming took off 5 bases at V and 6 bases at J, with 17 bases between the two ends. The CDR3 covers 15 residues. The CDR3, as DNA: TGTGCCAGCAGTTACGACCCCCCGGTGGCCAATGAGCAGTTCTTC. This codes for CASSYDPPVANEQFF.

This clonotype was recorded many times. The chain has TRBV2 and TRBJ1-1, with 7 bases lining up with TRBD1. The germline CDR1 and CDR2 sequences are SNHLY and FYNNEI. Trimming cost V 9 bases and J 1 base; bases outside gene matches: 14. This CDR3 spans 16 amino acids. This CDR3 is CARALGRGIQNTEAFF. The CDR3 DNA follows: TGTGCCAGAGCCCTGGGCAGGGGGATTCAGAACACTGAAGCTTTCTTT.

This clonotype occurred many times. This chain links TRBV6-1 with TRBJ1-1; tentative D call: TRBD1 (5 bases). CDR1 and CDR2 from the germline V gene are MNHNS and SASEGT. The V end was cut by 7 bases, the J end by 1 base, with 7 bases between. This CDR3 spans 12 amino acids. CDR3 in amino acids: CASTGQNTEAFF. The CDR3 DNA follows: TGTGCCAGCACCGGACAGAACACTGAAGCTTTCTTT.

This clonotype was found many times. The chain joins TRBV5-6 to TRBJ1-1; 10 bases align to TRBD1. CDR3 length equals 15 residues. Per the germline V gene, CDR1 is SGHDT and CDR2 is YYEEEE. J was trimmed by 6 bases and V by 3 bases; bases with no gene match: 8. The CDR3 sequence: CASSWKDRGYAEAFF. The DNA of the CDR3 is TGTGCCAGCAGCTGGAAGGACAGGGGGTACGCTGAAGCTTTCTTT.

The table lists this clonotype with many counts. V is TRBV7-2 and J is TRBJ1-4, with D tentatively TRBD1 (5 bases). The CDR3 extends over 16 amino acids. V was shortened by 0 bases and J by 4 bases, with 12 bases between the two germline ends. CDR1 is SGHTA and CDR2 is FQGNSA in the germline V gene. The CDR3 is CASSLAGGAYNEKLFF. For the CDR3, the DNA is TGTGCCAGCAGCTTAGCGGGGGGAGCCTATAATGAAAAACTGTTTTTT.

This clonotype was counted many times. V usage is TRBV6-1 and J usage is TRBJ2-7, with 8 bases fitting TRBD1. With 6 bases clipped from V and 3 bases from J, the junction kept 16 bases outside the gene matches. The CDR3 runs to 17 residues. From germline, CDR1 is MNHNS and CDR2 SASEGT. In DNA, the CDR3 is TGTGCCAGCAGCCCTAGTGGCTGGACAGGGATGGTCTACGAGCAGTACTTC. This gives the protein CASSPSGWTGMVYEQYF.

This clonotype was counted only a few times. The chain employs TRBV19 and TRBJ1-1, with a weak D call TRBD1 (5 bases). V dropped 3 bases and J dropped 5 bases, with 10 bases sitting between them. This CDR3 is built from 13 residues. From germline, CDR1 is LNHDA and CDR2 SQIVND (reference sequence). The chain's CDR3 is CASSIWGETEAFF. The CDR3 coding sequence is TGTGCCAGTAGTATTTGGGGGGAGACTGAAGCTTTCTTT.

V is TRBV28 and J is TRBJ2-5; 8 bases match TRBD2. This CDR3 contains 14 residues. The V gene's germline CDR1 is MDHEN and CDR2 SYDVKM. The V segment lost 5 bases and the J segment 1 base; nucleotides outside the gene matches: 3. CDR3 loop: CASSNSGAQETQYF. Here the CDR3 DNA reads TGTGCCAGCAGTAATAGCGGGGCCCAAGAGACCCAGTACTTC.

V and J are TRBV29-1 and TRBJ1-5, with unresolved D. This CDR3 region has 12 residues. V gave up 5 bases and J gave up 2 bases, with 7 bases separating them. Per germline, CDR1 SQVTM and CDR2 ANQGSEA. The CDR3 region is CSVKDGNQPQHF. In nucleotides, the CDR3 is TGCAGCGTTAAGGACGGCAATCAGCCCCAGCATTTT. The full variable domain, with the rest looked up from reference TRBV29-1 and TRBJ1-5, is SAVISQKPSRDICQRGTSLTIQCQVDSQVTMMFWYRQQPGQSLTLIATANQGSEATYESGFVIDKFPISRPNLTFSTLTVSNMSPEDSSIYLCSVKDGNQPQHFGDGTRLSIL.

This clonotype has only a few counts. V and J are TRBV20-1 and TRBJ2-7; the match to TRBD2 covers 7 bases. Germline assignment: CDR1 DFQATT and CDR2 SNEGSKA (reference sequence). The V segment lost 3 bases and the J segment 3 bases; nucleotides outside the gene matches: 5. The CDR3 contains 13 residues. CDR3 DNA sequence: TGCAGTGCTAGTCCTTGGGGGGGCTACGAGCAGTACTTC. Protein: CSASPWGGYEQYF.

This clonotype was seen ten or more times. CDR3 region: CASSERTSEETQYF. The DNA of the CDR3 is TGTGCCAGCAGCGAACGGACTAGTGAAGAGACCCAGTACTTC. This chain joins TRBV11-1 and TRBJ2-5; 7 bases agree with TRBD2. Germline V gene sequence: CDR1 SGHAT, CDR2 FQDESV (reference sequence). Trimming cost V 5 bases and J 3 bases; bases outside gene matches: 6. The CDR3 length is 14 residues.